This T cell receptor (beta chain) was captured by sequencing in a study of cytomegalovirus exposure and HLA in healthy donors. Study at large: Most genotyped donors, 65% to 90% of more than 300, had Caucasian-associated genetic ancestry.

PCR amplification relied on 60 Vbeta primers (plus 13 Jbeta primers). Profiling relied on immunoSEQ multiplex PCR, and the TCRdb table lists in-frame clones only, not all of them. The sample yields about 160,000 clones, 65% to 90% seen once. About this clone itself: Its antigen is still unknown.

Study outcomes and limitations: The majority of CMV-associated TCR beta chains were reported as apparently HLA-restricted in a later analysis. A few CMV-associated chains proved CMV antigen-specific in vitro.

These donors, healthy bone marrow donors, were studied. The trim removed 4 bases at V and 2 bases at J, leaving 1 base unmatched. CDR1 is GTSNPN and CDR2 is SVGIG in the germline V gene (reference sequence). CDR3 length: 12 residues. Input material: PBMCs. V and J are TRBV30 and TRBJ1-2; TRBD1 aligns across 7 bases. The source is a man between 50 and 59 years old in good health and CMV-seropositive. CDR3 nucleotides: TGTGCCTGGACGGGACAGAACTATGGCTACACCTTC. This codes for CAWTGQNYGYTF. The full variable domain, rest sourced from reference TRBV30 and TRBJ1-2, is SQTIHQWPATLVQPVGSPLSLECTVEGTSNPNLYWYRQAAGRGLQLLFYSVGIGQISSEVPQNLSASRPQDRQFILSSKKLLLSDSGFYLCAWTGQNYGYTFGSGTRLTVV.